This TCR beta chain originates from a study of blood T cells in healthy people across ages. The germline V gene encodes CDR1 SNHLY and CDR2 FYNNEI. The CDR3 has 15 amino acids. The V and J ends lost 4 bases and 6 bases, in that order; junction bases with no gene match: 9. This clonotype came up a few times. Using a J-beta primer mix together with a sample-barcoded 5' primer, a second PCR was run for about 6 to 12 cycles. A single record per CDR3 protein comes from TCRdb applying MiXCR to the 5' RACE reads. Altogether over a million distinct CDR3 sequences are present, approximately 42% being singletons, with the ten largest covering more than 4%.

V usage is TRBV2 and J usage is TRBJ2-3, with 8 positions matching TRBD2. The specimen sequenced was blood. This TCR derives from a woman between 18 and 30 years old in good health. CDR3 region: CASSARGGPRDTQYF. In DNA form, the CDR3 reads TGTGCCAGCAGTGCCCGCGGGGGGCCGAGGGATACGCAGTATTTT.